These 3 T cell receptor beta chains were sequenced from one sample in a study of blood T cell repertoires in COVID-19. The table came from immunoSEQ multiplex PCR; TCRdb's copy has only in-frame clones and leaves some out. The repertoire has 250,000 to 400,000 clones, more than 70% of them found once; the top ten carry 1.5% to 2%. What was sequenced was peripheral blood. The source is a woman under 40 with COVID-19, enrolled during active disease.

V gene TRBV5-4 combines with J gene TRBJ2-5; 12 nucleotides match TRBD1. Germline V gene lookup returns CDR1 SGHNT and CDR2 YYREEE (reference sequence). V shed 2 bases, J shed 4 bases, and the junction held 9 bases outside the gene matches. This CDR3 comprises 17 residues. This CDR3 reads CASSLTGTGGFVETQYF. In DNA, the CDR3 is TGTGCCAGCAGCTTAACAGGGACAGGGGGCTTCGTAGAGACCCAGTACTTC.

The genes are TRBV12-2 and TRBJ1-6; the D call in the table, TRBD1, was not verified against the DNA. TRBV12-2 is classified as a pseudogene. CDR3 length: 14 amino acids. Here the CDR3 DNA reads TGTGCAAGTCGCTTAGAAGGGGTCAGTTCACCCCTCCACTTT. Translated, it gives CASRLEGVSSPLHF.

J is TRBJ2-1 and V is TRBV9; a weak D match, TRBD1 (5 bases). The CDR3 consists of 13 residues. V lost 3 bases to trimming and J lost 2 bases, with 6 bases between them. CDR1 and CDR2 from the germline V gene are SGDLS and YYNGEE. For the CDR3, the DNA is TGTGCCAGCAGCGAGGACACCTACAATGAGCAGTTCTTC. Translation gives CASSEDTYNEQFF. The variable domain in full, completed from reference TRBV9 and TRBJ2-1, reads DSGVTQTPKHLITATGQRVTLRCSPRSGDLSVYWYQQSLDQGLQFLIQYYNGEERAKGNILERFSAQQFPDLHSELNLSSLELGDSALYFCASSEDTYNEQFFGPGTRLTVL.